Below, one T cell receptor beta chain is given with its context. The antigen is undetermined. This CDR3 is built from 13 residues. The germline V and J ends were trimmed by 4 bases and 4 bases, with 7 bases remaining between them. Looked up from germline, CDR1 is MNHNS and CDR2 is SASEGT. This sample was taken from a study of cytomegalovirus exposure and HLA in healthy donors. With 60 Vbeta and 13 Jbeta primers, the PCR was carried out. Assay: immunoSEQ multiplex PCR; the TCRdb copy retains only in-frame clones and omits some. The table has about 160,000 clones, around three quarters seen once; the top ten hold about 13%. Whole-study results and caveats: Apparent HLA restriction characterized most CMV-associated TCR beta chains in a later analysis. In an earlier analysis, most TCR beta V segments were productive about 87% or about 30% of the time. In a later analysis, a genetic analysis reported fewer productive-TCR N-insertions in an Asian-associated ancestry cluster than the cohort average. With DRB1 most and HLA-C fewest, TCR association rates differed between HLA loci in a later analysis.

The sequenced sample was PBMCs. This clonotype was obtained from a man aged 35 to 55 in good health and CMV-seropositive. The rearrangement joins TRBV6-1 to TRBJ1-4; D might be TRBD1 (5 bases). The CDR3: CASSGGVNEKLFF. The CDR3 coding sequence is TGTGCCAGCAGTGGGGGCGTTAATGAAAAACTGTTTTTT.